Listed below are T cell receptor beta chains from one sample, sequenced in a study of CD8 T cells in ankylosing spondylitis. TCRdb used MiXCR to reprocess the 5' RACE reads, holding one entry per CDR3 protein. The repertoire holds around 130,000 distinct CDR3 sequences, with around 7% as singletons. Source material: blood, either unsorted or a sorted T cell fraction (not recorded which). These receptor sequences come from a male donor with ankylosing spondylitis or in good health (not recorded which). The CDR3 runs from the conserved cysteine through the conserved F or W. D genes are given only for firm matches. Rows may omit the clone size; those that give it use once, few, many or a size class.

D: -
J: TRBJ1-1
size: many
V: TRBV11-2
DNA: TGTGCCAGCAGCTTAGTCCCAAGTCTGAACACTGAAGCTTTCTTT
CDR3: CASSLVPSLNTEAFF

D: TRBD1
J: TRBJ2-3
size: many
V: TRBV15
DNA: TGTGCCACCAGCAGAGTCGGACAGGGGGCTCTTGGCACAGATACGCAGTATTTT
CDR3: CATSRVGQGALGTDTQYF

D: -
J: TRBJ2-5
size: many
V: TRBV4-3
DNA: TGCGCCAGCAGCCAAAACGGGGCAGCTGACTCGGGGACCCAGTACTTC
CDR3: CASSQNGAADSGTQYF

D: TRBD1
J: TRBJ1-5
size: many
V: TRBV5-1
DNA: TGCGCCAGCAGCTTGGCGGGACAGGGGAATCAGCCCCAGCATTTT
CDR3: CASSLAGQGNQPQHF

D: TRBD1
J: TRBJ1-2
size: many
V: TRBV7-9
DNA: TGTGCCAGCAGCCCCCGGGACAGGGGAAACTATGGCTACACCTTC
CDR3: CASSPRDRGNYGYTF

D: TRBD1
J: TRBJ1-2
size: many
V: TRBV12-3/TRBV12-4
DNA: TGTGCCAGCACCGCGGGACAGGTGTTTTATGGCTACACCTTC
CDR3: CASTAGQVFYGYTF

D: -
J: TRBJ1-1
size: many
V: TRBV14
DNA: TGTGCCAGCAGCCTACCAGGAGGGTCCCGCACTGAAGCTTTCTTT
CDR3: CASSLPGGSRTEAFF

D: -
J: TRBJ1-3
size: many
V: TRBV20-1
DNA: TGCAGTGCCGCGGAGGGCAACTCTGGAAACACCATATATTTT
CDR3: CSAAEGNSGNTIYF

D: -
J: TRBJ2-5
size: many
V: TRBV3-1
DNA: TGTGCCAGCAGCCCCGACGGTCTACAAGAGACCCAGTACTTC
CDR3: CASSPDGLQETQYF

D: TRBD1
J: TRBJ2-7
size: many
V: TRBV20-1
DNA: TGCAGTGCTAGCCCACCCGGGACAGGGTTCGAGCAGTACTTC
CDR3: CSASPPGTGFEQYF

D: TRBD1
J: TRBJ1-5
size: many
V: TRBV12-3/TRBV12-4
DNA: TGTGCCAGCAGTTTAGGGTCAGGGGGCATGGGTAGCAATCAGCCCCAGCATTTT
CDR3: CASSLGSGGMGSNQPQHF

D: TRBD2
J: TRBJ2-2
size: many
V: TRBV4-2
DNA: TGTGCCAGCAGCCAAGAGGGCGGGAGCGGGATGGCGAACACCGGGGAGCTGTTTTTT
CDR3: CASSQEGGSGMANTGELFF

D: -
J: TRBJ1-6
size: -
V: TRBV29-1
DNA: TGCAGCGTTGCCTCGGCCTCGGATTCACCCCTCCACTTT
CDR3: CSVASASDSPLHF

D: -
J: TRBJ2-7
size: many
V: TRBV20-1
DNA: TGCAGTGCTCTCCAGGGCTCCTACGAGCAGTACTTC
CDR3: CSALQGSYEQYF

D: -
J: TRBJ1-4
size: many
V: TRBV5-1
DNA: TGCGCCAGCAGCTCAGGTTCCTCTAATGAAAAACTGTTTTTT
CDR3: CASSSGSSNEKLFF

D: -
J: TRBJ2-3
size: many
V: TRBV11-2
DNA: TGTGCCAGCAGCTTAGGGCAGGGGTTGGTCGGTACGCAGTATTTT
CDR3: CASSLGQGLVGTQYF

D: TRBD2
J: TRBJ2-3
size: many
V: TRBV12-3/TRBV12-4
DNA: TGTGCCAGCAAAACGGGAGGGCCGACGACGGATACGCAGTATTTT
CDR3: CASKTGGPTTDTQYF

D: -
J: TRBJ1-2
size: many
V: TRBV20-1
DNA: TGCAGTGCTTTCCCGGACCCCCTTGGAGGCTACACCTTC
CDR3: CSAFPDPLGGYTF

D: -
J: TRBJ2-3
size: many
V: TRBV5-1
DNA: TGCGCCAGCAGCTTCGGTGGCACAGATACGCAGTATTTT
CDR3: CASSFGGTDTQYF

D: TRBD1
J: TRBJ2-7
size: many
V: TRBV5-1
DNA: TGCGCCAGCAGCCTGGGACAGGGCTACTCCTACGAGCAGTACTTC
CDR3: CASSLGQGYSYEQYF

D: -
J: TRBJ1-1
size: many
V: TRBV12-3/TRBV12-4
DNA: TGTGCCAGCAGTTTCTCCGGGAACACTGAAGCTTTCTTT
CDR3: CASSFSGNTEAFF

D: TRBD1
J: TRBJ2-3
size: -
V: TRBV20-1
DNA: TGCTGTGCTAAGGGCAACCGGGACAGGGGAGTGGATACGCAGTATTTT
CDR3: CCAKGNRDRGVDTQYF

D: TRBD2
J: TRBJ2-1
size: -
V: TRBV5-1
DNA: TGCGCCAGCAGCCCGATTAGCGGGAGACTATACAATGAGCAGTTCTTC
CDR3: CASSPISGRLYNEQFF

D: -
J: TRBJ2-7
size: many
V: TRBV11-2
DNA: TGTGCCAGCAGCCTAAAGGTTGTCCTAGAAAGCTCCTACGAGCAGTACTTC
CDR3: CASSLKVVLESSYEQYF

D: TRBD2
J: TRBJ2-5
size: many
V: TRBV24-1
DNA: TGTGCCACCGGGGACTATGAGACCCAGTACTTC
CDR3: CATGDYETQYF